This T cell receptor beta chain derives from a study of graft-versus-host responses after intestinal transplantation. Study overall: All of the recipients had induction that used anti-thymocyte globulin, then tacrolimus and steroids for around three years.

Germline V lookup: CDR1 SGHRS, CDR2 YFSETQ. Deletions cut 5 bases from V and 1 base from J, with 10 bases between. The CDR3 has 14 residues. Repertoires were generated with immunoSEQ multiplex PCR, while TCRdb's copy carries only in-frame clones and drops some. Of around 95,000 clones detected, about 88% appear once; the ten largest clones hold roughly 0.95%. A note on this clone: As yet, its antigen is unknown.

The receptor comes from a human donor who was the organ donor for an intestinal transplant. The specimen was unstimulated CD4+ T cells sorted from spleen or lymph node cells, collected before transplant. The chain couples TRBV5-1 to TRBJ2-1; D is unclear. CDR3 nucleotides: TGCGCCAGCAGTTTAGAACGGTCCTACAATGAGCAGTTCTTC. Residues: CASSLERSYNEQFF.